The clone carrying this TCR beta chain was found a few times. What it binds is unknown. The CDR3 covers 16 residues. CDR1 is SNHLY and CDR2 is FYNNEI in the germline V gene. Trimming stripped 2 bases from V and 5 bases from J, with 18 bases between. The data originate from a study of post-analysis software for immune sequencing data. Study-level information: The study covered relapsing-remitting, secondary progressive and progressive-relapsing courses of multiple sclerosis. Findings and limits, study-wide: The authors found that F measure strongly co-clustered same-batch samples. Compared against controls, patients with multiple sclerosis displayed significantly lower normalized Chao1 diversity. Patients had higher frequencies than controls of four to six TRBV segments, including TRBV5-6, TRBV5-1 and TRBV20-1.

Every TCR beta cDNA library bore unique molecular identifiers. Via MiXCR, TCRdb re-called the PCR reads, giving one row per CDR3 protein. The sample has 380,000 or so distinct CDR3 sequences, roughly 30% seen once. The sequenced material came from blood. The clonotype comes from a girl aged 10-17 years with multiple sclerosis. V is TRBV2 and J is TRBJ1-2, with D possibly TRBD1 on 6 matching bases. As DNA, the CDR3 is TGTGCCAGCAGTGAACCGCGGGGGCGGGGGCTGTATGGCTACACCTTC. Its protein is CASSEPRGRGLYGYTF.